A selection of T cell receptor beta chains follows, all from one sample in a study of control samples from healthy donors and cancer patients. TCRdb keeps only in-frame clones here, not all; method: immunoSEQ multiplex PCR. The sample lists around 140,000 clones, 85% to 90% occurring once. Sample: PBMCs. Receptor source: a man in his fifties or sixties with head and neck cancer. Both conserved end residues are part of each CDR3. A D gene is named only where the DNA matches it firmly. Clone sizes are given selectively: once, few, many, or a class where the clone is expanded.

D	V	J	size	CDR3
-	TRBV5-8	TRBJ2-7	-	CASSLVLTGTYEQYF
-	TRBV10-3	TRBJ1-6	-	CAISESQGNLTPLHF
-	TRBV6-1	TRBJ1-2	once	CASSEALGDNYGYTF
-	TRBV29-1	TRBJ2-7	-	CSVEIPQPSSYEQYF
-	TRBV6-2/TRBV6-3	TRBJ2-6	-	CASSYGTGANVLTF
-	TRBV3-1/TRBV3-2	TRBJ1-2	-	CASSYRDSYGYTF
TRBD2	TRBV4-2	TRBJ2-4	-	CASSQDYLRGSNIQYF
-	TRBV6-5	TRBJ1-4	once	CASRRTQNSNEKLFF
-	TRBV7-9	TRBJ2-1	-	CASSPSALEGQFF
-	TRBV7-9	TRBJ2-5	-	CASSRRSQETQYF
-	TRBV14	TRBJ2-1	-	CASSRPRGPTNEQFF
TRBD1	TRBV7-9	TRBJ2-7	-	CASSSLGQGGEQYF
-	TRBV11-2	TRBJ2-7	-	CASSSTEGTRGAYEQYF
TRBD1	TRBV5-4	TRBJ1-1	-	CASSFTGGTEAFF
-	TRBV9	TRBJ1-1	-	CASTGTPWGTEAFF
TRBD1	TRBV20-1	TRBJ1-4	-	CSASPRRDRSNEKLFF
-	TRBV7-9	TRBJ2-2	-	CASSSTTANTGELFF
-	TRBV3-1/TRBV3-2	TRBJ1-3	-	CASAGVRGNTIYF
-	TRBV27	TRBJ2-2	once	CASSSLSGGPGELFF
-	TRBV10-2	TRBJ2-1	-	CASRSAAGSSYNEQFF
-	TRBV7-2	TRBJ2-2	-	CASSLYIGELFF
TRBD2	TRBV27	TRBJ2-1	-	CASSLSLGTSELNEQFF
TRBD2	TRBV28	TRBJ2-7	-	CASTVTLAGVYEQYF